What follows is one T cell receptor beta chain and its context. V was shortened by 6 bases and J by 10 bases, with 24 bases between the two germline ends. This CDR3 is 15 amino acids long. The germline gives CDR1 LGHNA, CDR2 YSLEER. TCRdb's table, derived via immunoSEQ multiplex PCR, lists solely in-frame clones and lacks some. The top ten hold over 0.25% of the sample, which has tens of thousands of clones, around 90% seen once. The sample originates from a study of T cell changes during pregnancy in multiple sclerosis. The sequenced sample was CD4+ T cells from peripheral blood mononuclear cells, obtained in the third trimester of pregnancy. This sequence was found in a female donor in good health, enrolled as a control in a pregnancy study. The chain combines TRBV4-3 with TRBJ1-1; D not certain. The CDR3 DNA reads TGCGCCAGCAGTCCTAGCCTCCTCGGCGGGGTCGGAGCTTTCTTT. The encoded protein is CASSPSLLGGVGAFF.